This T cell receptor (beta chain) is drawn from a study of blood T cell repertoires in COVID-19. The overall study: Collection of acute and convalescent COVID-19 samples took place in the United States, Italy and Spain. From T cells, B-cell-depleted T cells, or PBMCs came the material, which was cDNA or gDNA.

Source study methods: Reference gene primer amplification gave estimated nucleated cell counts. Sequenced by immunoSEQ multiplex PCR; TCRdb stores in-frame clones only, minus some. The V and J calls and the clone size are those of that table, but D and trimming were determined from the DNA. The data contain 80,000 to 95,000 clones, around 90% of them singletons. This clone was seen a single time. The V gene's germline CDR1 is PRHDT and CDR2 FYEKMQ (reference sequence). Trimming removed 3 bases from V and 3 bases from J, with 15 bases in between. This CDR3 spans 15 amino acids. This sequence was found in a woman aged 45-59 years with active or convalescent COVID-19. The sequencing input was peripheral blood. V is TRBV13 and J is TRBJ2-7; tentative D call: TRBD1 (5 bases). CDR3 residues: CASSLGQTPFYEQYF. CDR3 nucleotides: TGTGCCAGCAGCTTGGGGCAGACTCCTTTCTACGAGCAGTACTTC.